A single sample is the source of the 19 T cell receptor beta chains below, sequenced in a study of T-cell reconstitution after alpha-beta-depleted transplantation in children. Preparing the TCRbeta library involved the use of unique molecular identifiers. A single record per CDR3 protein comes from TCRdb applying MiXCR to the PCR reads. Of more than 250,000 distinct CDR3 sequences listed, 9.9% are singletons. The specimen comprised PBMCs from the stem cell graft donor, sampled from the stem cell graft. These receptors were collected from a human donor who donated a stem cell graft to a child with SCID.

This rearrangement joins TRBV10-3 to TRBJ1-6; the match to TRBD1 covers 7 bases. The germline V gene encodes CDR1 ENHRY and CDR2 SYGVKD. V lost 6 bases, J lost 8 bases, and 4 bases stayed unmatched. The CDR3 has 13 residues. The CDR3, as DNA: TGTGCCATCAGACTTGACAGGGATTCACCCCTCCACTTT. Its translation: CAIRLDRDSPLHF.

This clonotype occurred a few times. DNA of the CDR3: TGCAGCGCTGGGGGACAGACCTCCTACAATGAGCAGTTCTTC. This encodes CSAGGQTSYNEQFF. The rearrangement links TRBV29-1 to TRBJ2-1; TRBD1 aligns across 7 bases. Germline values: CDR1 SQVTM, CDR2 ANQGSEA. Trimming cost V 7 bases and J 0 bases; bases outside gene matches: 6. The CDR3 spans 14 residues.

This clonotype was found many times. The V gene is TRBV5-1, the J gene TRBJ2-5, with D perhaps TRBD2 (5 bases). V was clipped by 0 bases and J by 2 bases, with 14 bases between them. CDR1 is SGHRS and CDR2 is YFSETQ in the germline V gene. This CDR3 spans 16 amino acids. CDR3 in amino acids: CASSLGDYPTQETQYF. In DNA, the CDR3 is TGCGCCAGCAGCTTGGGCGACTATCCAACTCAAGAGACCCAGTACTTC.

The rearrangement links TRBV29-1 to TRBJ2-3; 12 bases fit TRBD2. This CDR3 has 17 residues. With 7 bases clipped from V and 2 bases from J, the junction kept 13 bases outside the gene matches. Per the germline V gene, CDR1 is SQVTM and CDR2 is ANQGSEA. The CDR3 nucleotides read TGCAGCGGGATTAGACTAGCGGGGGTAAGGAACACAGATACGCAGTATTTT. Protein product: CSGIRLAGVRNTDTQYF.

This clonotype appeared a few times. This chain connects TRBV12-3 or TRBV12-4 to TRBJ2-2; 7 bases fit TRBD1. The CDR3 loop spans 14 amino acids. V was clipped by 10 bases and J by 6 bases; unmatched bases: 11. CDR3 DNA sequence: TGTGCCACCAGAGAGACAGGGAGATCCGGGGAGCTGTTTTTT. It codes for CATRETGRSGELFF.

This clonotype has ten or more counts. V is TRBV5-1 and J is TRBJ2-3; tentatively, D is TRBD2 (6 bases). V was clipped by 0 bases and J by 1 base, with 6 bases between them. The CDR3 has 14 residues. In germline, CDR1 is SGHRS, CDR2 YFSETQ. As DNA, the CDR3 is TGCGCCAGCAGCTTGGGCGGGGGCACAGATACGCAGTATTTT. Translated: CASSLGGGTDTQYF.

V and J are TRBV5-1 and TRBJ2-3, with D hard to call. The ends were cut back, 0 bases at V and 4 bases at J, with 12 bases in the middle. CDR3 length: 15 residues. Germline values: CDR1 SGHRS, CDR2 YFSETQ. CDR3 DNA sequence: TGCGCCAGCAGCTTGGTGGTGGGGATCGCAGATACGCAGTATTTT. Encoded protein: CASSLVVGIADTQYF.

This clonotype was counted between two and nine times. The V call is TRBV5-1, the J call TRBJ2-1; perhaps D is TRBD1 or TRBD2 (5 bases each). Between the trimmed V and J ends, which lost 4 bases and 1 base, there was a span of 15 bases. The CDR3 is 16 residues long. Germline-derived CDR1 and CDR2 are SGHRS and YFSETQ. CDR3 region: CASSPGHGASYNEQFF. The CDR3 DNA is TGCGCCAGCAGCCCGGGCCACGGGGCGTCCTACAATGAGCAGTTCTTC.

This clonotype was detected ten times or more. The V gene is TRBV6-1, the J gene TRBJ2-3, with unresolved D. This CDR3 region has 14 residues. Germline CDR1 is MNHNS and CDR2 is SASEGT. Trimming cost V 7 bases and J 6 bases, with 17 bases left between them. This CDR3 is CASTPTWSEDTQYF. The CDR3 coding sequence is TGTGCCAGCACCCCAACATGGTCGGAGGATACGCAGTATTTT.

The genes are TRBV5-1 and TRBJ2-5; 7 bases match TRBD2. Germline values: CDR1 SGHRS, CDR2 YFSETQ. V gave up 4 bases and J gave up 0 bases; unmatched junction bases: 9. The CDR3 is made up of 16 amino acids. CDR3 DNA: TGCGCCAGCAGCGCGGGGGACGGACGGTACCAAGAGACCCAGTACTTC. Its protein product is CASSAGDGRYQETQYF.

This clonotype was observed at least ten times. CDR3 loop: CSVADGVREQYF. CDR3 DNA sequence: TGCAGCGTGGCTGATGGGGTGAGGGAGCAGTACTTC. The V call is TRBV29-1, the J call TRBJ2-7; D gene unclear. The CDR3 consists of 12 residues. Germline CDR1 reads SQVTM; CDR2 reads ANQGSEA. Trimming stripped 6 bases from V and 7 bases from J, with 16 bases between.

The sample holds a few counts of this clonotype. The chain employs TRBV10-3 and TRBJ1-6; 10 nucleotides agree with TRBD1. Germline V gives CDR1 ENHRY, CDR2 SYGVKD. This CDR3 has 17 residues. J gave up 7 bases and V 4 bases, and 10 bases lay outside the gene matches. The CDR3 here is CAISVNRDRGGNSPLHF. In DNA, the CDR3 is TGTGCCATCAGTGTCAACCGGGACAGGGGTGGCAATTCACCCCTCCACTTT.

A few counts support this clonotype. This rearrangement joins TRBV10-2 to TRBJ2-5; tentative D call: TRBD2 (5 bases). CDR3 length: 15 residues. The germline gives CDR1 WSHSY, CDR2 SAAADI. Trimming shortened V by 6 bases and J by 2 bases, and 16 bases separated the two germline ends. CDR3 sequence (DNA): TGCGCCAGCAGCCATGTAGAGGGATGGCAAGAGACCCAGTACTTC. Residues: CASSHVEGWQETQYF.

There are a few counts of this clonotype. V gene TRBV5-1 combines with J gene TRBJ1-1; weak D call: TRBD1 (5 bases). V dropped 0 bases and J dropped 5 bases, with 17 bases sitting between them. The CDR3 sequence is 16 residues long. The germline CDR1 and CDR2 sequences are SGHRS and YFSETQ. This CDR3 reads CASSLEGRAWGTEAFF. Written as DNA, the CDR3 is TGCGCCAGCAGCTTGGAGGGCAGGGCTTGGGGAACTGAAGCTTTCTTT.

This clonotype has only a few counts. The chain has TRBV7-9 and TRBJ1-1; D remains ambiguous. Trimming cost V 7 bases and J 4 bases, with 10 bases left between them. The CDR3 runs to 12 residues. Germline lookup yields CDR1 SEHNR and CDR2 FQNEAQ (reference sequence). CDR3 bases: TGTGCCAGCACCTCGGCGGCCACTGAAGCTTTCTTT. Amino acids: CASTSAATEAFF.

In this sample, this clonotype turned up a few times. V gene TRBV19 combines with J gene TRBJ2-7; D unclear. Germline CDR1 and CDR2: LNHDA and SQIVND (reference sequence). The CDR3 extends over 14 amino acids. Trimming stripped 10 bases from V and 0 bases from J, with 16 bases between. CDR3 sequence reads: CATRQAPLSYEQYF. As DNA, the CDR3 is TGTGCCACGAGGCAGGCTCCTCTCTCCTACGAGCAGTACTTC.

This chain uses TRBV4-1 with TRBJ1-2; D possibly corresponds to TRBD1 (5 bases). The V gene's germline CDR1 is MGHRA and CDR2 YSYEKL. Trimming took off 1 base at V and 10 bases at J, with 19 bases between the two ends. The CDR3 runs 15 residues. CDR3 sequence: CASSQVIGTAYFYTF. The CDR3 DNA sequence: TGCGCCAGCAGCCAAGTTATTGGGACCGCATATTTCTACACCTTC.

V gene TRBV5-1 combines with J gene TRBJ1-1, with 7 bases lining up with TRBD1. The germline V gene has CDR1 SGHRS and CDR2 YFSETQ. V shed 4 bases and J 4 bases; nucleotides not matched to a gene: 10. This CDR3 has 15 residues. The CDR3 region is CASSPAPGGGTEAFF. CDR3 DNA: TGCGCCAGCAGCCCCGCCCCAGGGGGGGGCACTGAAGCTTTCTTT. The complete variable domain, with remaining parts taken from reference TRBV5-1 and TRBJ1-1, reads KAGVTQTPRYLIKTRGQQVTLSCSPISGHRSVSWYQQTPGQGLQFLFEYFSETQRNKGNFPGRFSGRQFSNSRSEMNVSTLELGDSALYLCASSPAPGGGTEAFFGQGTRLTVV.

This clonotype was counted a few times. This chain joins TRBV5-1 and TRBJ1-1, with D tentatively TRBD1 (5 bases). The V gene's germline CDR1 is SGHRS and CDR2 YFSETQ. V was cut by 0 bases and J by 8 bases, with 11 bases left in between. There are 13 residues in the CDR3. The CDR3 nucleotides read TGCGCCAGCAGCTTGGCCAAAGGGACCGAAGCTTTCTTT. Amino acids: CASSLAKGTEAFF.